The present T cell receptor (beta chain) was sequenced within a study of response to subunit inactivated influenza vaccine. This clonotype was seen more than once but under ten times. TCRdb processed the RT-PCR reads anew with MiXCR; each CDR3 protein has one entry. The sample shows about 570,000 distinct CDR3 sequences, about 11% of them seen only once. V was clipped by 4 bases and J by 5 bases; unmatched bases: 4. This CDR3 comprises 14 residues. Germline V gene data show CDR1 as SEHNR and CDR2 as FQNEAQ (reference sequence). These same data were also listed under a study on T cells expressing NK-cell markers. That work adds: TCR beta cDNA was made by 5'RACE template switching with UMIs. Dominant NKG2C+ clonotypes accounted for roughly 1.0-7.0% of CD8+ T cells in roughly 6 donors.

The TCR comes from a man between 50 and 59 years old who received an inactivated influenza vaccine. The J gene is TRBJ2-2, the V gene TRBV7-9; 7 nucleotides align to TRBD2. Sequenced here: PBMCs from blood, sampled on the day of vaccination. The CDR3 coding sequence is TGTGCCAGCAGCTCACGGACTAGTACCGGGGAGCTGTTTTTT. It encodes CASSSRTSTGELFF.